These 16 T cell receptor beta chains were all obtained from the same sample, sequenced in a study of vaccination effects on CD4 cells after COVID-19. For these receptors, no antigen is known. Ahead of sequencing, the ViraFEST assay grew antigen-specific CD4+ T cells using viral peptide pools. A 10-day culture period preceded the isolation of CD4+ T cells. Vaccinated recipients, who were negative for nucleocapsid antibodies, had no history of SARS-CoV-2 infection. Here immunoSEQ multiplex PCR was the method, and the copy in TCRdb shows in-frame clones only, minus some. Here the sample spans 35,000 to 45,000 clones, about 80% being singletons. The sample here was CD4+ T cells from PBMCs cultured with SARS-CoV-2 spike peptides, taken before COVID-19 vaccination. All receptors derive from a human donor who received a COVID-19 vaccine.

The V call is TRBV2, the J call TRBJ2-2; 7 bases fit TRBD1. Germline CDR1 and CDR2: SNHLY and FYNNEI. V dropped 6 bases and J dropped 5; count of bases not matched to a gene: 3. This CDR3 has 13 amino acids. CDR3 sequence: CASRDRQTGELFF. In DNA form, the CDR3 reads TGTGCCAGCAGGGACAGGCAAACCGGGGAGCTGTTTTTT. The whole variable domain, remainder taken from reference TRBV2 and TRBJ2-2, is EPEVTQTPSHQVTQMGQEVILRCVPISNHLYFYWYRQILGQKVEFLVSFYNNEISEKSEIFDDQFSVERPDGSNFTLKIRSTKLEDSAMYFCASRDRQTGELFFGEGSRLTVL.

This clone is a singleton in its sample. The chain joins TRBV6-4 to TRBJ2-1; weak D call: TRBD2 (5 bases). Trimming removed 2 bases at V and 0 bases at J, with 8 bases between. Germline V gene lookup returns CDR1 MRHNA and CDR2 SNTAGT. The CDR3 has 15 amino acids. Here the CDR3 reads CASSDLGSSYNEQFF. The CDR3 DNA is TGTGCCAGCAGTGACCTGGGGAGCTCCTACAATGAGCAGTTCTTC.

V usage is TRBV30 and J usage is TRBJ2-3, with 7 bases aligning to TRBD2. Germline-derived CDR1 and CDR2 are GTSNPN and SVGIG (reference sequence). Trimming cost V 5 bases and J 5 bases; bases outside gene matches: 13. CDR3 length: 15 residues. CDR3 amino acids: CAWDRTAGVGDTQYF. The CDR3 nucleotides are TGTGCCTGGGACCGGACGGCGGGGGTCGGAGATACGCAGTATTTT.

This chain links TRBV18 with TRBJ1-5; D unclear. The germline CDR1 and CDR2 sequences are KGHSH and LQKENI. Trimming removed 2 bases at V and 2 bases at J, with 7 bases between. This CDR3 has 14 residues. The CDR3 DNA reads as TGTGCCAGCTCACCAGCCTGGGGCAATCAGCCCCAGCATTTT. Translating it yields CASSPAWGNQPQHF.

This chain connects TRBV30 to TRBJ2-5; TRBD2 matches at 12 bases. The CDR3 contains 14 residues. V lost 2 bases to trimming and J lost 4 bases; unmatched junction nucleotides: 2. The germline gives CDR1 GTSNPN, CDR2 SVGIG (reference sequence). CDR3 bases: TGTGCCTGGAGTCCGACTAGCGGGGGAGAGACCCAGTACTTC. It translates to CAWSPTSGGETQYF.

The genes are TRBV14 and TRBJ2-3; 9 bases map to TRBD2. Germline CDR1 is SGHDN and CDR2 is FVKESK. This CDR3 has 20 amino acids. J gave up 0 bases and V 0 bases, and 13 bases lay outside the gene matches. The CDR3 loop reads CASSQERIQRGAPSTDTQYF. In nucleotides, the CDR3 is TGTGCCAGCAGCCAAGAAAGGATCCAGCGGGGGGCCCCTAGCACAGATACGCAGTATTTT.

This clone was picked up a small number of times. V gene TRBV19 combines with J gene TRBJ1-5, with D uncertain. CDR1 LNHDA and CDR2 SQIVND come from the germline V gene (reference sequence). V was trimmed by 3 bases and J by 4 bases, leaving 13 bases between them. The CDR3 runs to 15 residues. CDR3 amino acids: CASSISAGPNQPQHF. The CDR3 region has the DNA TGTGCCAGTAGTATCTCCGCAGGACCAAATCAGCCCCAGCATTTT.

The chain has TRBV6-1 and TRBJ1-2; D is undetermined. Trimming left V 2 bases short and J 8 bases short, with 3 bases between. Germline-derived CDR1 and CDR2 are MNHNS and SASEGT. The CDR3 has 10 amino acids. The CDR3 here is CASSELGYTF. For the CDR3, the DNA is TGTGCCAGCAGTGAACTAGGCTACACCTTC.

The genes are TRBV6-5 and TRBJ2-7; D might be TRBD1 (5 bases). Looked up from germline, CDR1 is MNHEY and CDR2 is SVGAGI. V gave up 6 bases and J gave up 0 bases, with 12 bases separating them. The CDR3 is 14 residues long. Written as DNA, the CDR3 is TGTGCCAGCAGACAGGACGCCTACTCCTACGAGCAGTACGTC. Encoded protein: CASRQDAYSYEQYV.

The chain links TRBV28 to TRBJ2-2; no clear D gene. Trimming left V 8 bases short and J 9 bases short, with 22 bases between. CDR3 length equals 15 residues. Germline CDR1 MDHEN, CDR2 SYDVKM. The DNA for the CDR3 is TGTGCCAGCTTAGGCCGGGCCACGTTTTTCCGGGAGCTGTTTTTT. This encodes CASLGRATFFRELFF.

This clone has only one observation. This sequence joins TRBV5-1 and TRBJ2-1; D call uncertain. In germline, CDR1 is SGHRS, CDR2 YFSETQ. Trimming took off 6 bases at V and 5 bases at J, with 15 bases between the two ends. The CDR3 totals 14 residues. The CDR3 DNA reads TGCGCCAGCACCCATGAGCCAGGACACAATGAGCAGTTCTTC. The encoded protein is CASTHEPGHNEQFF.

As DNA, the CDR3 is TGTGCCAGCAGCTTATATGGGCCCACCTACGAGCAGTACGTC. Its protein product is CASSLYGPTYEQYV. The chain employs TRBV5-4 and TRBJ2-7; no clear D. V dropped 2 bases and J dropped 2 bases, with 11 bases sitting between them. The CDR3 is made up of 14 amino acids. Germline CDR1 is SGHNT and CDR2 is YYREEE (reference sequence).

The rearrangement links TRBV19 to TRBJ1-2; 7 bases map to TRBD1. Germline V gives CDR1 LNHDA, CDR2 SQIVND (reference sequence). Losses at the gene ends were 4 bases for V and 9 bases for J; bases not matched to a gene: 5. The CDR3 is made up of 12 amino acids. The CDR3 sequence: CASSTRDSRYTF. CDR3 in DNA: TGTGCCAGTAGTACTAGGGACAGTCGCTACACCTTC.

For the CDR3, the DNA is TGTGCCAGCAGCCAAGATCCTAATCAGCCCCAGCATTTT. It is translated as CASSQDPNQPQHF. This chain links TRBV3-1 (or the pseudogene TRBV3-2) with TRBJ1-5, with no clear D. V was clipped by 0 bases and J by 4 bases, with 4 bases between them. The V gene's germline CDR1 is LGHDT and CDR2 YNNKEL (reference sequence). The length of the CDR3 is 13 residues.

CDR3 sequence reads: CASLKQGNTLSNTGELFF. CDR3 in DNA: TGTGCCAGCTTGAAACAGGGAAACACGCTCTCGAACACCGGGGAGCTGTTTTTT. The chain joins TRBV27 to TRBJ2-2; possibly TRBD1 for D (6 bases). The CDR3 is made up of 18 amino acids. Germline V gene lookup returns CDR1 MNHEY and CDR2 SMNVEV (reference sequence). V was trimmed by 8 bases and J by 0 bases, leaving 22 bases between them.

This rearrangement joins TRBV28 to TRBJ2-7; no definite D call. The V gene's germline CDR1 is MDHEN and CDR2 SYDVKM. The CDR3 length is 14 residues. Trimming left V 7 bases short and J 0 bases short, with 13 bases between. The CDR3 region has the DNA TGTGCCAGCAATGGGTTAGGGAACTCCTACGAGCAGTACGTC. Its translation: CASNGLGNSYEQYV.